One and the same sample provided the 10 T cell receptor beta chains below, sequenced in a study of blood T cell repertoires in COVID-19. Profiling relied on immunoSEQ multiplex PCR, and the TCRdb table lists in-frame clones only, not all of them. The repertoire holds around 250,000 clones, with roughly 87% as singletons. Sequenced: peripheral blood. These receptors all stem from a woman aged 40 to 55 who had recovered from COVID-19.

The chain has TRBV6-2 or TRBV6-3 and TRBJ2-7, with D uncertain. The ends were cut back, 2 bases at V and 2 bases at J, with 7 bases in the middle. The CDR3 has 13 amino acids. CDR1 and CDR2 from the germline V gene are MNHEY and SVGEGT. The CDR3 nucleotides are TGTGCCAGCAGTTACCTAGGTCCCTACGAGCAGTACGTC. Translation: CASSYLGPYEQYV.

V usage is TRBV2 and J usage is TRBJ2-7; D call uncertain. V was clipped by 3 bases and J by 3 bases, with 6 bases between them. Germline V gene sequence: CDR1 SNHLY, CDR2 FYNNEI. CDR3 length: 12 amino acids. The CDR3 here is CASSEGRYEQYF. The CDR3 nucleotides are TGTGCCAGCAGTGAGGGCCGCTACGAGCAGTACTTC. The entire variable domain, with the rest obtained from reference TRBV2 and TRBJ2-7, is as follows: EPEVTQTPSHQVTQMGQEVILRCVPISNHLYFYWYRQILGQKVEFLVSFYNNEISEKSEIFDDQFSVERPDGSNFTLKIRSTKLEDSAMYFCASSEGRYEQYFGPGTRLTVT.

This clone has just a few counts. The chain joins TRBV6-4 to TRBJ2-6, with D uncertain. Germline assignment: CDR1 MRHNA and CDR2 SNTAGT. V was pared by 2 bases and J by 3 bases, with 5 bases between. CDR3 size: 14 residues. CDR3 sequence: CASSDPHGANVLTF. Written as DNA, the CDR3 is TGTGCCAGCAGTGACCCCCATGGGGCCAACGTCCTGACTTTC.

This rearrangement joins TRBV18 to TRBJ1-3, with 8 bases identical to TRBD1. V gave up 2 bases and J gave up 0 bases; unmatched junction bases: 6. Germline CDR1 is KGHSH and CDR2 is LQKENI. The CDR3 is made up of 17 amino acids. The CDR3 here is CASSPRTGSSSGNTIYF. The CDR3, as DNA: TGTGCCAGCTCACCAAGGACAGGGTCGAGCTCTGGAAACACCATATATTTT.

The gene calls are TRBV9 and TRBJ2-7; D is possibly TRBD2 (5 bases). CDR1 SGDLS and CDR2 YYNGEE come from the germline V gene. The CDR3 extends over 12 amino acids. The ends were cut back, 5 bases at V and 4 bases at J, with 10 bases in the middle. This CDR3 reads CASSGEPYEQYF. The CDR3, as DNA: TGTGCCAGCAGTGGGGAGCCGTACGAGCAGTACTTC.

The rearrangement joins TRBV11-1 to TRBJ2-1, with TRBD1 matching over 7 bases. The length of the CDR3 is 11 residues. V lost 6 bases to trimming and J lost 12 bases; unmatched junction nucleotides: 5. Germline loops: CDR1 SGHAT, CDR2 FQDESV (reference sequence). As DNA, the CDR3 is TGTGCCAGCAGAAGACAGGGTCGGCAGTTCTTC. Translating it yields CASRRQGRQFF. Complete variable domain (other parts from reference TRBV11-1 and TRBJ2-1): EAEVAQSPRYKITEKSQAVAFWCDPISGHATLYWYRQILGQGPELLVQFQDESVVDDSQLPKDRFSAERLKGVDSTLKIQPAELGDSAMYLCASRRQGRQFFGPGTRLTVL.

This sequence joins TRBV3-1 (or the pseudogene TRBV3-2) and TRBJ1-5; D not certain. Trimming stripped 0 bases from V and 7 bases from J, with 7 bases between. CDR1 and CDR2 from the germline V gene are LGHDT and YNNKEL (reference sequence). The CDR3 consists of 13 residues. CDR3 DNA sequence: TGTGCCAGCAGCCAAGACGAGTACCAGCCCCAGCATTTT. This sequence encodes CASSQDEYQPQHF.

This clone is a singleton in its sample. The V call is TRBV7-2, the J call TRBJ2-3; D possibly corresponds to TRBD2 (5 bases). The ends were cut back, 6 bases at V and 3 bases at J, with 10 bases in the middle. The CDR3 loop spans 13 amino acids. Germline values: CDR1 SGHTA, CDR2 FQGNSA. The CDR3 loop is CASSPQRTDTQYF. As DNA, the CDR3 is TGTGCCAGCAGTCCTCAGCGGACAGATACGCAGTATTTT.

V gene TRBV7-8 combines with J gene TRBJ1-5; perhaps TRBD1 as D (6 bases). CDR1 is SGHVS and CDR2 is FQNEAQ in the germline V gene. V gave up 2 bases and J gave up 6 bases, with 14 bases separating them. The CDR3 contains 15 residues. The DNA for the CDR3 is TGTGCCAGCAGCTTATACAGGGACCCCACTCAGCCCCAGCATTTT. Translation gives CASSLYRDPTQPQHF.

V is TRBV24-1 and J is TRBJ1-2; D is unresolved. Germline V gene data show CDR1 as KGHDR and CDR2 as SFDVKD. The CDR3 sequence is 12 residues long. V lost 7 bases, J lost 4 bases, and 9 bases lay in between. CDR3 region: CATSRVGYGYTF. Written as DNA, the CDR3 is TGTGCCACCAGCCGGGTGGGCTATGGCTACACCTTC.